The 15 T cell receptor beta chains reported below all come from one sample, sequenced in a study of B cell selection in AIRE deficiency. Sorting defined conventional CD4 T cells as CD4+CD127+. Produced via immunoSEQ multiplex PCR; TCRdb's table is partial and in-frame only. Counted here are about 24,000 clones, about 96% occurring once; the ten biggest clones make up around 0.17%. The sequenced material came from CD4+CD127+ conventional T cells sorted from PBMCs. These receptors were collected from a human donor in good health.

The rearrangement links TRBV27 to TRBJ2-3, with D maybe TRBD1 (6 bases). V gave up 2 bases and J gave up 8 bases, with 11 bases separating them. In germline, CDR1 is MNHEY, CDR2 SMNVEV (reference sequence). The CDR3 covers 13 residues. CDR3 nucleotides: TGTGCCAGCAGTTTAAAGGGGGATAGTACGCAGTATTTT. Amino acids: CASSLKGDSTQYF.

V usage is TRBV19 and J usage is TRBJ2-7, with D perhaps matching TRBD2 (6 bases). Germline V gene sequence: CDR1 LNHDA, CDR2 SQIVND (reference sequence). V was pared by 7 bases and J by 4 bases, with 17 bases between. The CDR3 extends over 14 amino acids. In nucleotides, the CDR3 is TGTGCCAGTACTCCGGGACTGGGGAAATACGAGCAGTACTTC. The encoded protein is CASTPGLGKYEQYF.

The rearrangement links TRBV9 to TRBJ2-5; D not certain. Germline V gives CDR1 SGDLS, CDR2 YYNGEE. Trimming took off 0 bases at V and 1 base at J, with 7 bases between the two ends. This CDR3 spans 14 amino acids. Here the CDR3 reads CASSVGTLQETQYF. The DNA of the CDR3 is TGTGCCAGCAGCGTAGGTACTCTCCAAGAGACCCAGTACTTC.

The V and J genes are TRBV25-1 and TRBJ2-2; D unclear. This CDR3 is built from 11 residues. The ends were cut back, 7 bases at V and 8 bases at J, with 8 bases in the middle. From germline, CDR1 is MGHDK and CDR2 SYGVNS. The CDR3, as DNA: TGTGCCAGCACCGCACGGGGGGAGCTGTTTTTT. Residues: CASTARGELFF.

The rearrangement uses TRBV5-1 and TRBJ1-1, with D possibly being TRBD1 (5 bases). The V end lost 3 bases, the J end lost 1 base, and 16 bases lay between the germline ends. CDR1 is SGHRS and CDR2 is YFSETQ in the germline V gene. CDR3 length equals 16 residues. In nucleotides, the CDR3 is TGCGCCAGCAGCTGGGATGGGGGTAGAGGGAACACTGAAGCTTTCTTT. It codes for CASSWDGGRGNTEAFF. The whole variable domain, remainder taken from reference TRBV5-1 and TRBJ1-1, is KAGVTQTPRYLIKTRGQQVTLSCSPISGHRSVSWYQQTPGQGLQFLFEYFSETQRNKGNFPGRFSGRQFSNSRSEMNVSTLELGDSALYLCASSWDGGRGNTEAFFGQGTRLTVV.

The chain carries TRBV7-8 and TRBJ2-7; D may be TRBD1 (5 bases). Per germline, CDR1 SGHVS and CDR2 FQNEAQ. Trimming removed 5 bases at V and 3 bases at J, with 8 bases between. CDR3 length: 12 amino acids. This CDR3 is CASSGRGYEQYF. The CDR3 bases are TGTGCCAGCAGCGGAAGGGGCTACGAGCAGTACTTC.

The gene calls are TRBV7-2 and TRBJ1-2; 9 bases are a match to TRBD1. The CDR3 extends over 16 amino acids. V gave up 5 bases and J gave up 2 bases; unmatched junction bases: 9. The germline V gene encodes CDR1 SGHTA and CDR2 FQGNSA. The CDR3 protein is CASSPTGGGPNYGYTF. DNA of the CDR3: TGTGCCAGCAGCCCTACAGGGGGCGGACCAAACTATGGCTACACCTTC.

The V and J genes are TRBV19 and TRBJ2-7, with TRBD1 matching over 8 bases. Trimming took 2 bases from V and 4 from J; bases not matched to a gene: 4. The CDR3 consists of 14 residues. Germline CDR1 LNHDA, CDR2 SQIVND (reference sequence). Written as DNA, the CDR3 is TGTGCCAGTAGTATATCCGACAGGGGTTACGAGCAGTACTTC. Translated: CASSISDRGYEQYF.

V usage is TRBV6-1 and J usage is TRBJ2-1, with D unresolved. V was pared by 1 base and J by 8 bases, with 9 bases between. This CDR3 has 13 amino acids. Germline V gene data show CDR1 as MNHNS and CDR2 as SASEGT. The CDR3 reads CASSEGPRHEQFF. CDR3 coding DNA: TGTGCCAGCAGTGAAGGTCCTCGGCATGAGCAGTTCTTC.

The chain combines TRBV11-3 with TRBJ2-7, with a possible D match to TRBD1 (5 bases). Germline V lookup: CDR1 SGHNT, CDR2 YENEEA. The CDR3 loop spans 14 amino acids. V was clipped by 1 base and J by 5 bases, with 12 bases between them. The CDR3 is CASSLGEQDHEQYF. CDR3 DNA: TGTGCCAGCAGCTTAGGTGAACAGGACCACGAGCAGTACTTC.

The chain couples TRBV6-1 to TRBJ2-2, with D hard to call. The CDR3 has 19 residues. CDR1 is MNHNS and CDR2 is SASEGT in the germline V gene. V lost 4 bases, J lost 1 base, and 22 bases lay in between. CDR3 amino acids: CASSAQILYSVENTGELFF. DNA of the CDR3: TGTGCCAGCAGTGCCCAAATCCTTTACTCGGTCGAGAACACCGGGGAGCTGTTTTTT.

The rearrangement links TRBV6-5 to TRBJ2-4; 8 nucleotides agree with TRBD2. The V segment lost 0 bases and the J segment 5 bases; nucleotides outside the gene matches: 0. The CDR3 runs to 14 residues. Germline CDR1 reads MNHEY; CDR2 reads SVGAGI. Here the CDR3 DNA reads TGTGCCAGCAGTTACTCGCGGGGGGAAAACATTCAGTACTTC. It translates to CASSYSRGENIQYF.

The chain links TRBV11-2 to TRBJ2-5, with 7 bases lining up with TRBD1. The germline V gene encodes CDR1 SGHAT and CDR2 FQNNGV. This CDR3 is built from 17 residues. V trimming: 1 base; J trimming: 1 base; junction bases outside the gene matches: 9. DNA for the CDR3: TGTGCCAGCAGCTTAGTAGTCGTACAGGGGATCCAAGAGACCCAGTACTTC. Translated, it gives CASSLVVVQGIQETQYF.

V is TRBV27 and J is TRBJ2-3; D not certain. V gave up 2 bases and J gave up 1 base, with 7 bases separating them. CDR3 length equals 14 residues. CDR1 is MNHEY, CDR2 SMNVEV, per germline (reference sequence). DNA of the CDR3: TGTGCCAGCAGTTTAAATGGGCGCACAGATACGCAGTATTTT. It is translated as CASSLNGRTDTQYF.

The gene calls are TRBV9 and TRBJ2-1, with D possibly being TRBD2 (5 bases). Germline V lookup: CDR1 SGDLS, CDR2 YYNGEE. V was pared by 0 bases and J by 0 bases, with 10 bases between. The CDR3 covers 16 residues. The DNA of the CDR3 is TGTGCCAGCAGCGTAGTTTCGGGGAACTCCTACAATGAGCAGTTCTTC. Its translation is CASSVVSGNSYNEQFF.